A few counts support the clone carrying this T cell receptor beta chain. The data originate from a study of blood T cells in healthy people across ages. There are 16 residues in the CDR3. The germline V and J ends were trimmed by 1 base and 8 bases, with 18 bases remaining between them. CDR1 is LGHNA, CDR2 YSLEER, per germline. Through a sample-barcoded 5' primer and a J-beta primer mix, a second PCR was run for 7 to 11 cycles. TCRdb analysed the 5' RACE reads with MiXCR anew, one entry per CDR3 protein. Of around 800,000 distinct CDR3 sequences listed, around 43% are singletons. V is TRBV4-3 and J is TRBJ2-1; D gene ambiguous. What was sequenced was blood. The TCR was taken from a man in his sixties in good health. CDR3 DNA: TGCGCCAGCAGCCAAGGAGTGGACCTACCGACGGATGAGCAGTTCTTC. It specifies CASSQGVDLPTDEQFF.